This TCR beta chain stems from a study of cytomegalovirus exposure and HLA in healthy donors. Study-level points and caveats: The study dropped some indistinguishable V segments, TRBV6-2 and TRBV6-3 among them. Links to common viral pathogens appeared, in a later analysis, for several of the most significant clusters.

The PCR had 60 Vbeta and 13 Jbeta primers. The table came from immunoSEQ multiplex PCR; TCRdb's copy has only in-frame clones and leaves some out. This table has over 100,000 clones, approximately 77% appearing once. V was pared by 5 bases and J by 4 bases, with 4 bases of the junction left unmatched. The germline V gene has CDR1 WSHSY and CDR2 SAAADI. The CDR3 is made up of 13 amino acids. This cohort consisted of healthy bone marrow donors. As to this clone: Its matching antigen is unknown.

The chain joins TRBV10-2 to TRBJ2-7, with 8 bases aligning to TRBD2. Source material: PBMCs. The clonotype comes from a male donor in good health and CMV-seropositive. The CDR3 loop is CASSLGLEYEQYF. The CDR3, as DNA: TGCGCCAGCAGTTTGGGACTAGAATACGAGCAGTACTTC.